This TCR beta chain originates from a study of T cell changes during pregnancy in multiple sclerosis (dated by TCRdb to between 2018 and 2021). About the study as a whole: The study examined how the T cell repertoire changed over the course of pregnancy in women with multiple sclerosis.

This clone was recorded once. Its antigen remains undetermined. The input lacks base qualities; no much larger clone sits a single base away. Library preparation used the immunoSEQ multiplex PCR assay. Held by TCRdb, this immuneACCESS table contains in-frame sequences only and omits some clones. Under half of the omission traces to an unresolved V gene where checked; the cause of the rest is unknown. The sample table lists some 85,000 clones, about 96% of them with a count of one. More than 0.95% of the sample rests with the top ten. Via the germline V gene, CDR1 is MNHNS and CDR2 SASEGT. Trimming accounts for 2 bases at V and 3 bases at J, while the number of junction bases matched to no gene is 5. The CDR3 goes from the cysteine to the phenylalanine over 15 residues. Kept here is only the CDR3 DNA, which spans 45 bases and is read in frame from base 1.

The rearranged chain carries TRBV6-1 and TRBJ1-1, and TRBD1 matches 8 of the central bases. Sequencing was performed on peripheral blood, taken in the second trimester of pregnancy. The sequence came from a female donor with multiple sclerosis, enrolled in a pregnancy study. The CDR3 region: CASSELPRGHTEAFF. In nucleotide form, the sequence is TGTGCCAGCAGTGAACTCCCCAGGGGGCACACTGAAGCTTTCTTT.